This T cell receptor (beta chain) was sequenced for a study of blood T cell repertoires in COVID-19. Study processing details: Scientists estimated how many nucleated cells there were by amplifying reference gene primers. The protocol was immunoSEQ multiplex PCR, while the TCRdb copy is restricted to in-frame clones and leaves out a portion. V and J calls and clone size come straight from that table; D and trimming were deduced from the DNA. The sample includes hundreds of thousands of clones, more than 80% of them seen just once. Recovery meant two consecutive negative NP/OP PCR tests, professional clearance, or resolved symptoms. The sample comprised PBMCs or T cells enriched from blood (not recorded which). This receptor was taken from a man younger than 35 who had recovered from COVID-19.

CDR3 bases: TGTGCCAGCAGCCAGGGGGCGGCAACCTACAATGAGCAGTTCTTC. The encoded protein is CASSQGAATYNEQFF. This chain uses TRBV7-6 with TRBJ2-1; 8 positions match TRBD1. After removal of 5 bases from V and 2 bases from J, the junction contained 5 bases not matched to a gene. In germline, CDR1 is SGHVS, CDR2 FNYEAQ. The CDR3 runs 15 residues.